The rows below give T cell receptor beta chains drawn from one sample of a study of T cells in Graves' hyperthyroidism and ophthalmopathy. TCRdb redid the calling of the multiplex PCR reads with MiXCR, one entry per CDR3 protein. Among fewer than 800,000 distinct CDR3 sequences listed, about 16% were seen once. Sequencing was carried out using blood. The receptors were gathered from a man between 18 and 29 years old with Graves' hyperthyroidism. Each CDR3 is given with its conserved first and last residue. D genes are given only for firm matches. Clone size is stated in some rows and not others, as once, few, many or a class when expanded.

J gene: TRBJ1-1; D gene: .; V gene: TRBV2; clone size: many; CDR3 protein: CASRGEGGTEAFF; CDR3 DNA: TGTGCCAGCAGGGGGGAGGGCGGCACTGAAGCTTTCTTT
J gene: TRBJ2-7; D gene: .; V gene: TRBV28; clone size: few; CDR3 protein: CASSLLGQRIYEQYF; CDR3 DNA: TGTGCCAGCAGTTTATTGGGGCAACGGATCTACGAGCAGTACTTC
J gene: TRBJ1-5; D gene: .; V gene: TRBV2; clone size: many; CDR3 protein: CASKGQGSQPQHF; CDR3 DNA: TGTGCCAGCAAGGGGCAGGGGAGTCAGCCCCAGCATTTT
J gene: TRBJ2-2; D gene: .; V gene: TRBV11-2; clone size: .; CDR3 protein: CASSPGLELFF; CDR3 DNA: TGTGCCAGCAGCCCTGGACTTGAGCTGTTTTTT
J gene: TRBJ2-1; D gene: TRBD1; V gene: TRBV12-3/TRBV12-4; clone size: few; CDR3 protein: CASSSGQGVNEQFF; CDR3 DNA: TGTGCCAGCAGTTCTGGACAGGGGGTCAATGAGCAGTTCTTC
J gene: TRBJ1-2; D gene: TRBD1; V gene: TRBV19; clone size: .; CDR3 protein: CASRVGQGGYGYTF; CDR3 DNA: TGTGCCAGTAGGGTTGGACAGGGAGGCTATGGCTACACCTTC
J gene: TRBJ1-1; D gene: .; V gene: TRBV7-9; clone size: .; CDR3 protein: CASSTGGFTNTEAFF; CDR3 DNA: TGTGCCAGCAGCACGGGGGGGTTTACGAACACTGAAGCTTTCTTT
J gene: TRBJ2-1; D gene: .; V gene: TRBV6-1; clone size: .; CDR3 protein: CASRAGSTEQFF; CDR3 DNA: TGTGCCAGCAGGGCAGGGTCTACTGAGCAGTTCTTC
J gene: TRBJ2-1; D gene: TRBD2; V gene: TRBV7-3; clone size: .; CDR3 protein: CASSPARTRDNEQFF; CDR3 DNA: TGTGCCAGCAGCCCCGCCCGGACTAGGGACAATGAGCAGTTCTTC
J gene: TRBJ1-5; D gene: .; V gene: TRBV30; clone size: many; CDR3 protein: CAWSGRRGGQPQHF; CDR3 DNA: TGTGCCTGGAGTGGCCGGAGAGGTGGTCAGCCCCAGCATTTT
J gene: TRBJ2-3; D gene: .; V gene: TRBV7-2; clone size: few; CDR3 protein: CASSPVTSRGTQYF; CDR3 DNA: TGTGCCAGCAGCCCCGTCACCTCGAGGGGAACGCAGTATTTT
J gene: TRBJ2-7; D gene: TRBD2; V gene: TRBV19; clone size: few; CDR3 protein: CASSRRESSYEQYF; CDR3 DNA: TGTGCCAGTAGTCGGCGGGAGAGCTCCTACGAGCAGTACTTC
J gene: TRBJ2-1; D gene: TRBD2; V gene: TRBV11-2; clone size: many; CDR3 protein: CASSLGTSGRGDEQFF; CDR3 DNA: TGTGCCAGCAGCCTCGGGACTAGCGGGAGAGGCGATGAGCAGTTCTTC
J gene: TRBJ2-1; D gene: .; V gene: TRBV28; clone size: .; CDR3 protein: CASSLNGANFGSYNEQFF; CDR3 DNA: TGTGCCAGCAGTTTAAACGGGGCCAACTTCGGGAGTTACAATGAGCAGTTCTTC
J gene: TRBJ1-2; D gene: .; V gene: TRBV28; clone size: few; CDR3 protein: CASSPGPGYTF; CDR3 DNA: TGTGCCAGCAGCCCAGGGCCTGGCTACACCTTC